This entry concerns a single T cell receptor (beta chain). The antigen this receptor binds is unknown. No base-level quality is on record; no much larger clone is a single base apart. This sample is drawn from a study of blood T cell repertoires in COVID-19 (dated by TCRdb to between 2020 and 2021). In the study overall: The collaborator samples originated in the United States, Italy and Spain and spanned the acute and convalescent phases of COVID-19. The prospective study material was composed of cDNA or gDNA derived from T cells, B-cell-depleted T cells, or PBMCs. Subjects who had been exposed to COVID-19, were actively infected with it, or had recovered from it provided the deeply sampled blood TCRbeta repertoires that made up the dataset. The repertoires were released in a freely available public database intended as a resource for research on the immune response to SARS-CoV-2. The samples were drawn from two sources: the first 160 participants of the ongoing ImmuneRACE study, and approximately 1,300 subjects contributed by 6 global collaborators. The sample metadata nearly always contained a de-identified subject ID, COVID-19 status, age in years and sex. Where HLA class I and class II types were available, the types were taken from metadata supplied by the sample provider, not from assay-based typing. What the study reported, not specific to this receptor: How much clinical and demographic metadata was included differed by source and by participant, and the metadata was provided uncurated.

The immunoSEQ Assay, a bias-controlled multiplex PCR, was used to amplify TCRbeta CDR3 regions from genomic DNA. The paper's processing steps were these. The number of nucleated cells in each sample was estimated by amplification of reference gene primers within the assay. Sequence reads were collapsed and filtered to measure the absolute abundance of every unique TCRbeta CDR3 rearrangement. For each sample, productive Simpson clonality was calculated as the square root of Simpson's diversity index over productive rearrangements. Sourced from immuneACCESS, this table was stored by TCRdb with only in-frame sequences that have V and J called. A share of the clones is absent; for the studies checked, an unresolved V gene accounts for under half, and the remainder has no known explanation. That table gives V, J and clone size, and the DNA gave D and trimming. The sample contains over 35,000 clones, approximately 85% of them found a single time. The ten largest clones add up to approximately 20% of the sample.

Each collaborating institution followed its own protocols to collect whole blood in K2EDTA tubes. For TCRbeta analysis, collaborator samples were shipped as frozen whole blood, as isolated PBMCs, or as DNA extracted from either sample type. Trimming leaves V shorter by 5 bases and J shorter by 4 bases, with the junction holding 6 bases beyond the gene matches. CDR1 and CDR2 (MDHEN, SYDVKM) derive from the germline V gene. From cysteine to phenylalanine, the CDR3 is 14 amino acids long. Only the CDR3 portion is preserved as DNA: 42 bases, with reading frame beginning at the first base. This receptor was identified in an older man with acute or convalescent COVID-19. Sequenced: peripheral blood. The chain couples TRBV28 to TRBJ1-2; TRBD1 matches 8 bases in the middle. For the CDR3, the sequence is CASSPTGEVYGYTF. The DNA sequence follows: TGTGCCAGCAGTCCGACAGGGGAGGTCTATGGCTACACCTTC.